This T cell receptor beta chain was captured in a study of beta chain features in type 1 diabetes. Sequenced material consisted of expressed TCRB transcripts (all of the isolated RNA was reverse transcribed). Sequencing used immunoSEQ multiplex PCR; TCRdb keeps in-frame clones, though not all of them. This table has roughly 400,000 clones, approximately 14% appearing once. The table lists this clone with many counts. Its antigen is currently unknown. A single heparinised draw of about 100 mL on average was taken per donor. Study-level findings and limits: Significant though moderate, a shortening of TCRB CDR3s appeared in all four CD4+ subsets of Type 1 diabetes patients.

V lost 5 bases and J lost 4, with 9 bases in between. This CDR3 is built from 13 residues. Germline-derived CDR1 and CDR2 are SEHNR and FQNEAQ (reference sequence). This receptor was taken from a man aged 25-40 years in good health. The J gene is TRBJ1-3, the V gene TRBV7-9; D unclear. Sequencing was done on a sample of naive CD4+ T cells from blood. The CDR3 sequence: CASSRVLGNTIYF. The CDR3 region has the DNA TGTGCCAGCAGCCGAGTACTGGGAAACACCATATATTTT.